This passage covers 10 T cell receptor beta chains from one sample sequenced in a study of T-cell reconstitution after alpha-beta-depleted transplantation in children. Unique molecular identifiers were used to barcode this TCRbeta library. One entry per CDR3 protein results from TCRdb running MiXCR on the PCR reads. Of a few hundred thousand distinct CDR3 sequences listed, approximately 12% are singletons. The sample was PBMCs, mostly from graft donor cells, taken 360 days after TCRalphabeta/CD19-depleted stem cell transplant. The receptor source for this set is a male patient younger than 18 who had a stem cell transplant for acute myeloid leukemia, so the T cells may come from the graft donor.

The chain couples TRBV28 to TRBJ1-2; TRBD1 aligns across 10 bases. Looked up from germline, CDR1 is MDHEN and CDR2 is SYDVKM. The ends lost 5 bases at V and 2 bases at J; junction bases unmatched: 8. This CDR3 contains 16 residues. CDR3 sequence reads: CASSIGQGVSNYGYTF. CDR3 DNA sequence: TGTGCCAGCAGTATAGGACAGGGGGTGTCCAACTATGGCTACACCTTC.

The rearrangement joins TRBV7-2 to TRBJ1-2; TRBD1 agrees at 11 bases. The V gene's germline CDR1 is SGHTA and CDR2 FQGNSA. This CDR3 contains 14 residues. The junction had 2 bases not matched to a gene; V was cut back by 2 bases and J by 6 bases. CDR3 loop: CASSLRTGGNGYTF. The CDR3, as DNA: TGTGCCAGCAGCTTAAGGACAGGGGGCAATGGCTACACCTTC.

The chain recombines TRBV24-1 with TRBJ1-1, with a weak D call TRBD1 (6 bases). Trimming stripped 4 bases from V and 1 base from J, with 15 bases between. The CDR3 sequence is 16 residues long. The germline gives CDR1 KGHDR, CDR2 SFDVKD. The CDR3 sequence is CATSDSGARWNTEAFF. Written as DNA, the CDR3 is TGTGCCACCAGTGACTCGGGGGCGCGATGGAACACTGAAGCTTTCTTT.

This clonotype was seen a few times. The CDR3: CASSLPRASMCGYTF. The CDR3 DNA reads as TGCGCCAGCAGCCTACCTAGGGCAAGCATGTGTGGCTACACCTTC. This rearrangement joins TRBV5-1 to TRBJ1-2; D uncertain. The length of the CDR3 is 15 residues. CDR1 is SGHRS and CDR2 is YFSETQ in the germline V gene. The V gene lost 4 bases and the J gene lost 7 bases, with 20 bases spanning the gap.

The J gene is TRBJ2-1, the V gene TRBV6-5; D possibly corresponds to TRBD2 (6 bases). The germline V and J ends were trimmed by 2 bases and 8 bases, with 13 bases remaining between them. This CDR3 spans 14 amino acids. CDR1 is MNHEY, CDR2 SVGAGI, per germline. The CDR3 reads CASSYGELAYEQFF. The CDR3 nucleotides read TGTGCCAGCAGTTACGGTGAACTAGCCTATGAGCAGTTCTTC.

This clonotype was counted between two and nine times. This chain joins TRBV12-3 or TRBV12-4 and TRBJ2-3; TRBD2 aligns across 11 bases. This CDR3 spans 14 amino acids. V shed 3 bases, J shed 5 bases, and the junction held 1 base outside the gene matches. For the CDR3, the DNA is TGTGCCAGCAGTTTTGGGACTAGCGGAGATACGCAGTATTTT. This gives the protein CASSFGTSGDTQYF.

This rearrangement joins TRBV20-1 to TRBJ2-3, with TRBD2 matching over 8 bases. The V and J ends lost 4 bases and 8 bases, in that order; junction bases with no gene match: 5. CDR3 length: 12 residues. Germline V lookup: CDR1 DFQATT, CDR2 SNEGSKA (reference sequence). As DNA, the CDR3 is TGCAGTGCTATACTCACTAGCGGTACGCAGTATTTT. It is translated as CSAILTSGTQYF.

This clonotype was picked up a small number of times. The V gene is TRBV29-1, the J gene TRBJ2-7; D possibly corresponds to TRBD1 (5 bases). CDR3 length equals 13 residues. Germline V gene lookup returns CDR1 SQVTM and CDR2 ANQGSEA. Trimming took 4 bases from V and 1 from J, leaving 11 bases between them. This CDR3 reads CSVARQHSYEQYF. The CDR3 nucleotides are TGCAGCGTTGCTCGACAGCATTCCTACGAGCAGTACTTC.

At least ten counts were recorded for this clonotype. The V and J genes are TRBV5-1 and TRBJ2-4, with 7 bases lining up with TRBD2. V lost 3 bases, J lost 8 bases, and 11 bases stayed unmatched. Germline loops: CDR1 SGHRS, CDR2 YFSETQ. This CDR3 has 15 amino acids. CDR3 amino acids: CASSSVAGLGDIQYF. In DNA, the CDR3 is TGCGCCAGCAGCTCCGTAGCGGGCCTAGGGGACATTCAGTACTTC. The full variable domain, in which reference TRBV5-1 and TRBJ2-4 provide the parts outside the CDR3, is KAGVTQTPRYLIKTRGQQVTLSCSPISGHRSVSWYQQTPGQGLQFLFEYFSETQRNKGNFPGRFSGRQFSNSRSEMNVSTLELGDSALYLCASSSVAGLGDIQYFGAGTRLSVL.

The chain uses TRBV20-1 and TRBJ2-5; no definite D call. The CDR3 runs to 12 residues. V lost 5 bases, J lost 1 base, and 8 bases lay in between. Germline CDR1 reads DFQATT; CDR2 reads SNEGSKA (reference sequence). DNA of the CDR3: TGCAGTGCTGCCGGGTTCCAAGAGACCCAGTACTTC. As protein: CSAAGFQETQYF.